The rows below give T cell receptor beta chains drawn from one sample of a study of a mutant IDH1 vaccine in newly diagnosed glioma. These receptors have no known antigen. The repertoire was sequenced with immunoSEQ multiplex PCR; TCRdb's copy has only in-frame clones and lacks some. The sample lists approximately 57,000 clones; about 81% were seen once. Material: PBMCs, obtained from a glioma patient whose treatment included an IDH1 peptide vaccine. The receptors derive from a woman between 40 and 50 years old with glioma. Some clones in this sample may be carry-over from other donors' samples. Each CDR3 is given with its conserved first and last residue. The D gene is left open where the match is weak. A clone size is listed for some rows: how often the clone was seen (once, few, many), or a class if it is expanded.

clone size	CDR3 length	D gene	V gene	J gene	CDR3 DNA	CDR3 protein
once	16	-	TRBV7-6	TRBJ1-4	TGTGCCAGCAGTTTGAGCTCGGCCCTGGCTAATGAAAAACTGTTTTTT	CASSLSSALANEKLFF
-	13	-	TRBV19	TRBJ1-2	TGTGCCAGTAGTATCCCCGGAATGGATGGCTACACCTTC	CASSIPGMDGYTF
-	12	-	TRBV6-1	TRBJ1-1	TGTGCCAGCAGTGTCACAGACACTGAAGCTTTCTTT	CASSVTDTEAFF
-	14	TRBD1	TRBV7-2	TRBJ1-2	TGTGCCACCATGGGACAGGTATTCTCATATGGCTACACCTTC	CATMGQVFSYGYTF
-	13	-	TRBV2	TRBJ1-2	TGTGCCACCTCCGGGGGGGAGGACTATGGCTACACCTTC	CATSGGEDYGYTF
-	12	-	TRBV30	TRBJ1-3	TGTGCCTGGGGCCCTCCGGGAAACACCATATATTTT	CAWGPPGNTIYF
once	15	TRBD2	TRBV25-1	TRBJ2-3	TGTGCCAGCAGTGTCCTAGCGGGGGGAACAGATACGCAGTATTTT	CASSVLAGGTDTQYF
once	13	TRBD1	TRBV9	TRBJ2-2	TGTGCCGGAGACAGGGGGCTCCTGGGGGAGCTGTTTTTT	CAGDRGLLGELFF
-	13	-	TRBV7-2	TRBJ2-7	TGTGCCAGCAGCCCGGGCCCGAAGAACGAGCAGTACTTC	CASSPGPKNEQYF
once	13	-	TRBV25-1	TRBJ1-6	TGTGCCAGCATAAAAGAATATAATTCACCCCTCCACTTT	CASIKEYNSPLHF
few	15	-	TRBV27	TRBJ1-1	TGTGCCAGCACAACCTCCGGGACAAAGAACACTGAAGCTTTCTTT	CASTTSGTKNTEAFF
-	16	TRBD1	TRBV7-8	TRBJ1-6	TGTGCCAGCAGCCCTCCGAAGACAGGGTCGTCGTCACCCCTCCACTTT	CASSPPKTGSSSPLHF
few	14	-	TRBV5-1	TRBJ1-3	TGCGCCAGCAGCTTTGCAAGCGCTGGAAACACCATATATTTT	CASSFASAGNTIYF
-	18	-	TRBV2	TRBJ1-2	TGTGCCAGCAGTGAGGGCCAGACACCTTACCCTCCCGGCTATGGCTACACCTTC	CASSEGQTPYPPGYGYTF
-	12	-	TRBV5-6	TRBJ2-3	TGTGCCAGCAGCTTCGTAGTGGGGACGCAGTATTTT	CASSFVVGTQYF
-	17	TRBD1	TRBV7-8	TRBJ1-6	TGTGCCAGCACCTTTAGAGCGGCAGGGGGAGGCAATTCACCCCTCCACTTT	CASTFRAAGGGNSPLHF
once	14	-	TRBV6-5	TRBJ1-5	TGTGCCAGCAGTTACTCTGGGCCTAATCAGCCCCAGCATTTT	CASSYSGPNQPQHF
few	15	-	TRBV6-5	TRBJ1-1	TGTGCCAGCAGTTACTCGGAAGGATGGGGCACTGAAGCTTTCTTT	CASSYSEGWGTEAFF
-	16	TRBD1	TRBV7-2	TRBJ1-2	TGTGCCAGCAGCCCGCACCAAGGGACAGGGTCATATGGCTACACCTTC	CASSPHQGTGSYGYTF
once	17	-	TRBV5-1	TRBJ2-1	TGCGCCAGCAGCTTGGCCCTCAGGGGGGGTGCCTACAATGAGCAGTTCTTC	CASSLALRGGAYNEQFF
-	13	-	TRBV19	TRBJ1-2	TGTGCCAGTAGTATAGATCTGGAGTACGGCTACACCTTC	CASSIDLEYGYTF
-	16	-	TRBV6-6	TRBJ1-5	TGTGCCAGCACTAAGACCTCGGGCGGTAGCAATCAGCCCCAGCATTTT	CASTKTSGGSNQPQHF
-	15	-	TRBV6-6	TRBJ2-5	TGTGCCAGCAGTCGGACCGGACAGTCCCGGGAGACCCAGTACTTC	CASSRTGQSRETQYF
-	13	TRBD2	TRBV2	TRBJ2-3	TGTGCCAGCAGGCCCGGGGGGGCAGATACGCAGTATTTT	CASRPGGADTQYF
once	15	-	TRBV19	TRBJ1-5	TGTGCCAGTAGTGCCCCTGGGGGTGGCAATCAGCCCCAGCATTTT	CASSAPGGGNQPQHF
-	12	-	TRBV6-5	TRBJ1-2	TGTGCCAGCGGGATGGGAGGGAGAGGCTACACCTTC	CASGMGGRGYTF
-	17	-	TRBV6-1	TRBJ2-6	TGTGCCAGCAGTGAAAGGCCGGACAGCTCTGGGGCCAACGTCCTGACTTTC	CASSERPDSSGANVLTF
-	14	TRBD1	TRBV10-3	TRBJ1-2	TGTGCCATCAGTGAGTCATGGGACAGGGGAGGCTACACCTTC	CAISESWDRGGYTF
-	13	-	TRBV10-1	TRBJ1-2	TGCGCCAGCAGTTTGAGTAAGAACTATGGCTACACCTTC	CASSLSKNYGYTF
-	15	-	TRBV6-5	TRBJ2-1	TGTGCCAGCAGACCGCGGGACATCTCCTACAATGAGCAGTTCTTC	CASRPRDISYNEQFF
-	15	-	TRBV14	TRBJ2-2	TGTGCCAGCAGCCAAGATTGGCGGGTTACCGGGGAGCTGTTTTTT	CASSQDWRVTGELFF
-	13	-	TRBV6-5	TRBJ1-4	TGTGCCAGCCGGGTCCTGATGGGCGAAAAACTGTTTTTT	CASRVLMGEKLFF
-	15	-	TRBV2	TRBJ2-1	TGTGCCAGCAGTGATTTTGTGGGGGGATACAATGAGCAGTTCTTC	CASSDFVGGYNEQFF
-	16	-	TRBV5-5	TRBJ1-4	TGTGCCAGCAGCTTGCAAAGGCAAGGGACTAATGAAAAACTGTTTTTT	CASSLQRQGTNEKLFF
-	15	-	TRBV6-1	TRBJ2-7	TGTGCCAGCAGCGAAGAGGTCCAGGGCTACTACGAGCAGTACTTC	CASSEEVQGYYEQYF
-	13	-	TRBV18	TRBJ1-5	TGTGCCAGCTCACCACGAGTGGAGGACGGCCGACATTTT	CASSPRVEDGRHF
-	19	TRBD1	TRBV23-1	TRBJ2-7	TGCGCCAGCAGTCAATGTCAACGCCCCCGGACAGGGGTCACCTACGAGCAGTACTTC	CASSQCQRPRTGVTYEQYF
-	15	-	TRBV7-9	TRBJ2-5	TGTGCCAGCAGCTTTAGTGGGGACATCCAAGAGACCCAGTACTTC	CASSFSGDIQETQYF
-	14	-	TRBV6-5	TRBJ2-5	TGTGCCAGCTCCACCCTTGACAGATTAGAGACCCAGTACTTC	CASSTLDRLETQYF
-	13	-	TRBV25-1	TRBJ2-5	TGTGCCAGCAGTGTTACCTTCCTGAAGACCCAGTACTTC	CASSVTFLKTQYF
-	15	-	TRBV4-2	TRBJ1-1	TGTGCCAGCAGCCAAGAAGTCGGCAGGGAGGATGGAGCTTTCTTT	CASSQEVGREDGAFF
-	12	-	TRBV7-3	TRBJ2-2	TGTGCCAGCAGCCGGAGCCCCGGGGAGCTGTTTTTT	CASSRSPGELFF
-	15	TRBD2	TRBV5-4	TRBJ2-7	TGTGCCAGCAGCCCCGGCGGGGGGGAGGCCTACGAGCAGTACTTC	CASSPGGGEAYEQYF
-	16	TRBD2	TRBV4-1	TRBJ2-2	TGCGCCAGCAGCCAGCCTAGCGGGGGGGCCACCGGGGAGCTGTTTTTT	CASSQPSGGATGELFF
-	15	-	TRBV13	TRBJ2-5	TGTGCCAGCAGCTTAGGCATGGGATACCAAGAGACCCAGCACTTC	CASSLGMGYQETQHF
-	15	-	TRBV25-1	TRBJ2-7	TGTGCCAGCAGTGAATCGGGGAGGTGGAATCGCGAGCAGTACTTC	CASSESGRWNREQYF
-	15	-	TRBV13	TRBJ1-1	TGTGCCAGCAGCTTAGGCCTCGGGGGAGGCACTGAAGCTTTCTTT	CASSLGLGGGTEAFF
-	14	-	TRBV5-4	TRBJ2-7	TGTGCCAGCAGCTTCGGGACTTCGACCTACGAGCAGTACTTC	CASSFGTSTYEQYF
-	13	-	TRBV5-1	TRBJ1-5	TGCGCCAGCAGCTTGGCTAGCGGACGGCCCCAGCATTTT	CASSLASGRPQHF
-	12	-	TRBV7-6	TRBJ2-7	TGTGCCAGCAGCGACGATATCTACGAGCAGTACTTC	CASSDDIYEQYF
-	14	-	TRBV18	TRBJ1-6	TGTGCCAGCTCACCCACAGGGAGGGAGTCACCCCTCCACTTT	CASSPTGRESPLHF
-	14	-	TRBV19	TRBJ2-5	TGTGCCAGTAGTATGCTGGACCCATCAGGGACCCAGTACTTC	CASSMLDPSGTQYF
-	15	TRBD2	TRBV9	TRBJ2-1	TGTGCCAGCAGCGTAGACGGGGGGGGGTACAATGAGCAGTTCTTC	CASSVDGGGYNEQFF
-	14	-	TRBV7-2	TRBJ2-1	TGTGCCAGCAGCTTAGCTCCTAATTCCAATGAGCAGTTCTTC	CASSLAPNSNEQFF
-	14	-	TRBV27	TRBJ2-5	TGTGCCAGCAGTTCCCCCGGGAAACAAGAGACCCAGTACTTC	CASSSPGKQETQYF
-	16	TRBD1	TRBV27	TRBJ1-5	TGTGCCAGCAGTACGCACGACAGGGGGCTTCATCAGCCCCAGCATTTT	CASSTHDRGLHQPQHF
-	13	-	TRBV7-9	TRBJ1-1	TGTGCCAGCAGCCCCTTCTCCGGGACTGAAGCTTTCTTT	CASSPFSGTEAFF
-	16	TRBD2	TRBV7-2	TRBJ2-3	TGTGCCAGCAGCCCCCGGAGCGGGGGGTTCCCAGATACGCAGTATTTT	CASSPRSGGFPDTQYF